These 4 T cell receptor beta chains originate from one sample sequenced in a study of shared clonotypes between healthy human individuals. Some clones are missing from TCRdb's copy, which holds only in-frame ones; the method was immunoSEQ multiplex PCR. The table has millions of clones, around nine tenths seen once; the top ten hold under 0.15%. Sequencing was carried out using naive CD4+ T cells sorted from blood. Noted subset: CD45RA+ positively selected. The receptors come from a man in his late teens or twenties in good health.

V gene TRBV7-8 combines with J gene TRBJ2-4; 7 bases are shared with TRBD1. Germline V gene data show CDR1 as SGHVS and CDR2 as FQNEAQ. The CDR3 loop spans 15 amino acids. The trim removed 5 bases at V and 0 bases at J, leaving 4 bases unmatched. As DNA, the CDR3 is TGTGCCAGCAGCCGTCAGGGGGTAGCCAAAAACATTCAGTACTTC. Encoded protein: CASSRQGVAKNIQYF.

Worth noting for this clone: The sample has other DNA sequences that encode this CDR3 too. CDR3 in DNA: TGTGCCAGCAGTGAAGTTGGACAGGGAGGATACGAGCAGTACTTC. Residues: CASSEVGQGGYEQYF. The chain is built from TRBV6-1 and TRBJ2-7; TRBD1 agrees at 8 bases. The V segment lost 1 base and the J segment 4 bases; nucleotides outside the gene matches: 6. Germline CDR1 MNHNS, CDR2 SASEGT. The CDR3 is 15 amino acids.

The V and J genes are TRBV6-1 and TRBJ2-1; TRBD2 might be the D (5 bases). CDR3 size: 12 residues. Trimming took 0 bases from V and 10 from J, leaving 7 bases between them. Germline V gene sequence: CDR1 MNHNS, CDR2 SASEGT. This CDR3 reads CASSEAGVEQFF. The CDR3 coding sequence is TGTGCCAGCAGTGAAGCCGGGGTAGAGCAGTTCTTC.

The chain uses TRBV28 and TRBJ1-4; D remains unclear. Trimming left V 8 bases short and J 0 bases short, with 7 bases between. CDR1 and CDR2 (germline): MDHEN, SYDVKM. The CDR3 loop spans 13 amino acids. The CDR3 coding sequence is TGTGCCAGCGGAGCGTCAACTAATGAAAAACTGTTTTTT. Residues: CASGASTNEKLFF.